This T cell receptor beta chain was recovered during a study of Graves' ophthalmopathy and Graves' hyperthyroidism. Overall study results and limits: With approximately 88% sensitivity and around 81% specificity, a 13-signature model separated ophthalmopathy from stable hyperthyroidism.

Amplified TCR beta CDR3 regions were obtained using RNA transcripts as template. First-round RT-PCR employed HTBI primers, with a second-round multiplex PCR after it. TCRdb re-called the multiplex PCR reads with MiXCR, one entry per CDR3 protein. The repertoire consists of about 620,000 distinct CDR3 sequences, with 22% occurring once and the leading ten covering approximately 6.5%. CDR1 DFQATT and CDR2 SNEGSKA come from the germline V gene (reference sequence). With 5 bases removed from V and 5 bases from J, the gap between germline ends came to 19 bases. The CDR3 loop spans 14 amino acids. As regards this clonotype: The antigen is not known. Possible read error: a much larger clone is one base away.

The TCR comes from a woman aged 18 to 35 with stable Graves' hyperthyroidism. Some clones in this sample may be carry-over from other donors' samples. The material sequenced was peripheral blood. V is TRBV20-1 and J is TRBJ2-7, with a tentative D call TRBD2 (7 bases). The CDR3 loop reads CSAPGGTIGHEQYF. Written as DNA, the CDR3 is TGCAGTGCTCCGGGGGGCACAATCGGCCACGAGCAGTACTTC.